Presented here are 23 T cell receptor beta chains from one specimen sequenced in a study of shared clonotypes between healthy human individuals (TCRdb year 2020). Libraries came from the immunoSEQ multiplex PCR assay. TCRdb took over this immuneACCESS table, retaining in-frame rearrangements with V and J assigned. Such tables are incomplete; in checked studies, under half of the missing clones stem from an unresolved V gene, and the remainder is unexplained. In this sample the table shows 2 million to 2.5 million clones, 85% to 95% of which occur a single time. Jointly, the top ten make up 0.3% to 0.4% of the sample. The sample comprised naive CD4+ T cells from PBMCs. The sample's cell subset or site, from its label and the paper: CD45RA+ positively selected. The receptors originated from a man younger than 35 in good health. Some clones in this sample may be carry-over from other donors' samples.

The rearrangement links TRBV18 to TRBJ2-3; 7 bases are a match to TRBD2. This CDR3 region has 15 residues. Germline lookup yields CDR1 KGHSH and CDR2 LQKENI. Unmatched junction bases numbered 2, after V lost 0 bases and J lost 2 bases. As DNA, the CDR3 is TGTGCCAGCTCACCACCCCTAGCGGCCACAGATACGCAGTATTTT. It specifies CASSPPLAATDTQYF.

The chain recombines TRBV7-2 with TRBJ1-2, with D perhaps matching TRBD1 (6 bases). CDR1 is SGHTA and CDR2 is FQGNSA in the germline V gene. V was shortened by 5 bases and J by 9 bases, with 19 bases between the two germline ends. This CDR3 comprises 14 residues. The CDR3 DNA reads TGTGCCAGCAGCCCAGGACAGTTAGGTGGTAGCTACACCTTC. It codes for CASSPGQLGGSYTF.

This chain joins TRBV10-3 and TRBJ2-1, with 11 bases matching TRBD2. Trimming cost V 7 bases and J 4 bases; bases outside gene matches: 6. Germline lookup yields CDR1 ENHRY and CDR2 SYGVKD. The CDR3 spans 15 residues. CDR3 nucleotide sequence: TGTGCCATCAACACCGGGACTAGCGGATACAATGAGCAGTTCTTC. This sequence encodes CAINTGTSGYNEQFF.

The chain recombines TRBV7-9 with TRBJ2-1; possible D gene TRBD2, 5 bases. V dropped 2 bases and J dropped 0 bases, with 11 bases sitting between them. Germline V lookup: CDR1 SEHNR, CDR2 FQNEAQ (reference sequence). The CDR3 totals 16 residues. As DNA, the CDR3 is TGTGCCAGCAGCTTACTGGCTAGCAGCTCCTACAATGAGCAGTTCTTC. Translated: CASSLLASSSYNEQFF.

The chain's CDR3 is CASSWVGRDQPQHF. CDR3 nucleotides: TGTGCCAGCAGTTGGGTAGGGCGGGATCAGCCCCAGCATTTT. This rearrangement joins TRBV6-6 to TRBJ1-5; D gene uncertain. There are 14 residues in the CDR3. The germline CDR1 and CDR2 sequences are MNHNY and SVGAGI (reference sequence). Trimming shortened V by 4 bases and J by 5 bases, and 12 bases separated the two germline ends.

The chain is built from TRBV30 and TRBJ1-2; D is undetermined. Trimming took 4 bases from V and 8 from J, leaving 20 bases between them. From germline, CDR1 is GTSNPN and CDR2 SVGIG (reference sequence). This CDR3 is built from 14 residues. CDR3 sequence: CAWTRGSPLGGYTF. The DNA of the CDR3 is TGTGCCTGGACGCGCGGGTCACCCCTGGGAGGCTACACCTTC.

J is TRBJ2-3 and V is TRBV4-2; weak D call: TRBD2 (6 bases). This CDR3 is 15 amino acids long. From germline, CDR1 is LGHNA and CDR2 YNFKEQ. Trimming removed 0 bases from V and 2 bases from J, with 9 bases in between. The CDR3 spells CASSQEWGDTDTQYF. For the CDR3, the DNA is TGTGCCAGCAGCCAAGAGTGGGGGGACACAGATACGCAGTATTTT.

V and J are TRBV5-1 and TRBJ2-5; D remains ambiguous. There are 15 residues in the CDR3. Trimming took 1 base from V and 1 from J, leaving 11 bases between them. Germline assignment: CDR1 SGHRS and CDR2 YFSETQ. The CDR3 DNA reads as TGCGCCAGCAGCTTGTTGCCAGGAAGCCAAGAGACCCAGTACTTC. As protein: CASSLLPGSQETQYF.

Points on this clone: Other DNA sequences in this sample translate to the same CDR3. The genes are TRBV5-1 and TRBJ2-2; D could derive from TRBD1 or TRBD2 (5 bases each). V was pared by 4 bases and J by 3 bases, with 10 bases between. Germline-derived CDR1 and CDR2 are SGHRS and YFSETQ. This CDR3 spans 14 amino acids. The CDR3 protein is CASSRDGYTGELFF. The CDR3 bases are TGCGCCAGCAGCCGGGACGGTTACACCGGGGAGCTGTTTTTT.

As concerns this clone: The same CDR3 can be traced to other DNA sequences in this sample. The rearrangement links TRBV5-1 to TRBJ2-1; possibly TRBD2 for D (6 bases). The germline gives CDR1 SGHRS, CDR2 YFSETQ. The CDR3 extends over 14 amino acids. Trimming took off 0 bases at V and 7 bases at J, with 11 bases between the two ends. The CDR3 here is CASSLASAGNEQFF. CDR3 nucleotides: TGCGCCAGCAGCTTGGCTAGCGCCGGGAATGAGCAGTTCTTC.

V gene TRBV25-1 combines with J gene TRBJ1-2; D unclear. Trimming shortened V by 4 bases and J by 8 bases, and 17 bases separated the two germline ends. CDR3 length: 14 residues. The germline V gene encodes CDR1 MGHDK and CDR2 SYGVNS. The CDR3, as DNA: TGTGCCAGCAGTGTGGCAGGCAGTACCTTGGGCTACACCTTC. Residues: CASSVAGSTLGYTF.

The chain couples TRBV25-1 to TRBJ2-7; D tentatively fits TRBD1 or TRBD2 (5 bases each). Trimming left V 4 bases short and J 3 bases short, with 22 bases between. The germline V gene has CDR1 MGHDK and CDR2 SYGVNS. The CDR3 totals 17 residues. Written as DNA, the CDR3 is TGTGCCAGCAGTGCGCCGCTCCCTCGGGGCGGCCGCTACGAGCAGTACTTC. This translates into CASSAPLPRGGRYEQYF.

Notes on this clone: This specimen includes other DNA sequences encoding the same CDR3. The rearrangement links TRBV11-3 to TRBJ2-3; D gene unclear. The CDR3 totals 13 residues. The germline CDR1 and CDR2 sequences are SGHNT and YENEEA. The germline V and J ends were trimmed by 1 base and 4 bases, with 6 bases remaining between them. The CDR3 loop is CASSLGSPDTQYF. The CDR3 nucleotides read TGTGCCAGCAGCTTAGGTTCGCCAGATACGCAGTATTTT.

As for this clone: This specimen includes other DNA sequences encoding the same CDR3. The rearrangement links TRBV9 to TRBJ2-2; 8 bases line up with TRBD1. The germline V gene has CDR1 SGDLS and CDR2 YYNGEE. After removal of 3 bases from V and 1 base from J, the junction contained 2 bases not matched to a gene. The CDR3 length is 15 residues. DNA of the CDR3: TGTGCCAGCAGCGCCGGGACAGGGAACACCGGGGAGCTGTTTTTT. Its protein is CASSAGTGNTGELFF.

The chain couples TRBV19 to TRBJ2-5; TRBD1 aligns across 9 bases. With 3 bases clipped from V and 5 bases from J, the junction kept 7 bases outside the gene matches. From germline, CDR1 is LNHDA and CDR2 SQIVND (reference sequence). The CDR3 extends over 15 amino acids. Here the CDR3 reads CASSMGDRAQETQYF. The CDR3 DNA sequence: TGTGCCAGTAGTATGGGGGACAGGGCCCAGGAGACCCAGTACTTC.

This clone was seen only once. Other DNA sequences within the sample encode an identical CDR3. The chain is built from TRBV5-1 and TRBJ2-1, with 11 bases that match TRBD2. Germline values: CDR1 SGHRS, CDR2 YFSETQ. J was trimmed by 5 bases and V by 5 bases; bases with no gene match: 6. CDR3 size: 15 residues. In DNA, the CDR3 is TGCGCCAGCAGTCCACTAGCGGGAGTCAACAATGAGCAGTTCTTC. It yields the protein CASSPLAGVNNEQFF.

This chain connects TRBV7-2 to TRBJ2-6; TRBD1 agrees at 7 bases. Germline assignment: CDR1 SGHTA and CDR2 FQGNSA. There are 17 residues in the CDR3. The ends lost 3 bases at V and 0 bases at J; junction bases unmatched: 5. CDR3 nucleotide sequence: TGTGCCAGCAGCTTGGTGGGACAGAGCTCTGGGGCCAACGTCCTGACTTTC. Its protein product is CASSLVGQSSGANVLTF.

The chain combines TRBV7-3 with TRBJ1-2, with a weak D call TRBD1 (6 bases). The CDR3 is 17 residues long. V was cut by 4 bases and J by 8 bases, with 26 bases left in between. Germline CDR1 reads SGHTA; CDR2 reads FQGTGA. The CDR3 region is CASSSYAPPGAARGYTF. The CDR3 DNA reads as TGTGCCAGCAGCTCGTACGCTCCCCCGGGGGCCGCTAGGGGCTACACCTTC.

CDR3 region: CASSLGLAGGPTGELFF. The CDR3 coding sequence is TGTGCCAGCAGCCTAGGACTAGCGGGAGGGCCGACCGGGGAGCTGTTTTTT. This chain uses TRBV7-3 with TRBJ2-2; 15 bases are a match to TRBD2. V lost 5 bases and J lost 5; bases outside the gene matches: 6. Germline V gene lookup returns CDR1 SGHTA and CDR2 FQGTGA. The CDR3 is made up of 17 amino acids.

This clone was seen only once. The rearrangement joins TRBV15 to TRBJ2-5; D gene uncertain. Per the germline V gene, CDR1 is LNHNV and CDR2 is YYDKDF (reference sequence). This CDR3 is built from 13 residues. Trimming left V 5 bases short and J 0 bases short, with 7 bases between. The CDR3 nucleotides read TGTGCCACCAGCGATCGGGACCAAGAGACCCAGTACTTC. Translated: CATSDRDQETQYF.

Concerning this clone: The conserved closing phenylalanine or tryptophan is absent in this CDR3, likely reflecting a read error. The chain employs TRBV5-1 and TRBJ2-3, with D perhaps matching TRBD1 (5 bases). From germline, CDR1 is SGHRS and CDR2 YFSETQ. V shed 0 bases and J shed 3 bases, with 8 bases lying between them. The CDR3 consists of 14 residues. CDR3 sequence reads: CASSLASGTDTQYS. The CDR3 coding sequence is TGCGCCAGCAGCTTGGCCTCAGGGACAGATACGCAGTATTCT.

This clone has just one count. The J gene is TRBJ2-1, the V gene TRBV7-9; the match to TRBD2 covers 12 bases. Trimming cost V 5 bases and J 3 bases; bases outside gene matches: 5. CDR1 SEHNR and CDR2 FQNEAQ come from the germline V gene (reference sequence). This CDR3 has 16 residues. CDR3 sequence: CASSTGTSGFYNEQFF. DNA for the CDR3: TGTGCCAGCAGCACCGGGACTAGCGGGTTCTACAATGAGCAGTTCTTC.

The chain links TRBV11-1 to TRBJ1-1; 9 bases agree with TRBD1. This CDR3 is 18 amino acids long. Trimming took 5 bases from V and 3 from J; bases not matched to a gene: 16. Germline CDR1 is SGHAT and CDR2 is FQDESV (reference sequence). The CDR3 nucleotides read TGTGCCAGCAGCGCACCCCGGGACAGGGTCGGAGGGGACACTGAAGCTTTCTTT. Translated, it gives CASSAPRDRVGGDTEAFF.